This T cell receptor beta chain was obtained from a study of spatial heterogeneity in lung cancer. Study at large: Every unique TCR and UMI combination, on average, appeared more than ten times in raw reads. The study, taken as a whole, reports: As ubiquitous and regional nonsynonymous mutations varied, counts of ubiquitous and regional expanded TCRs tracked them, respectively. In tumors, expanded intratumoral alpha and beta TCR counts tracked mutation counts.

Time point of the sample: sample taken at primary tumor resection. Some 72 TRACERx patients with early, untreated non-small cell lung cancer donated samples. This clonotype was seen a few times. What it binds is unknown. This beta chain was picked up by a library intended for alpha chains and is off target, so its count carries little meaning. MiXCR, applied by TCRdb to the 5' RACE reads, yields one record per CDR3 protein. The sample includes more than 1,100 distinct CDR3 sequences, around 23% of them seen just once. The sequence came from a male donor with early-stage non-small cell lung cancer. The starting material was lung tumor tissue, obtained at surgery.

The CDR3: CSVEDPGEQFF. CDR3 DNA: TGCAGCGTTGAAGATCCCGGGGAGCAGTTCTTC. V and J are TRBV29-1 and TRBJ2-1, with D unclear. Germline V gives CDR1 SQVTM, CDR2 ANQGSEA. The CDR3 is 11 amino acids. V shed 0 bases and J shed 10 bases, with 7 bases lying between them.